This T cell receptor beta chain was sequenced in a study of blood T cell repertoires in COVID-19. Study-wide background: Collection of acute and convalescent COVID-19 samples took place in the United States, Italy and Spain.

The germline CDR1 and CDR2 sequences are DFQATT and SNEGSKA (reference sequence). The V end was cut by 3 bases, the J end by 5 bases, with 19 bases between. The CDR3 covers 16 residues. Some clones are missing from TCRdb's copy, which holds only in-frame ones; the method was immunoSEQ multiplex PCR. The sample has almost 400,000 clones; nearly 90% are singletons. Everyone who took part was roughly 18 to 89 years old, and they came from 24 US areas. V gene TRBV20-1 combines with J gene TRBJ1-4, with a possible D match to TRBD1 (5 bases). The sequence was collected from a young woman who had recovered from COVID-19. The specimen was PBMCs or T cells enriched from blood (not recorded which). CDR3 sequence (DNA): TGCAGTGCTAGTCGATGGGGGGAATTGGGGAATGAAAAACTGTTTTTT. It encodes CSASRWGELGNEKLFF.